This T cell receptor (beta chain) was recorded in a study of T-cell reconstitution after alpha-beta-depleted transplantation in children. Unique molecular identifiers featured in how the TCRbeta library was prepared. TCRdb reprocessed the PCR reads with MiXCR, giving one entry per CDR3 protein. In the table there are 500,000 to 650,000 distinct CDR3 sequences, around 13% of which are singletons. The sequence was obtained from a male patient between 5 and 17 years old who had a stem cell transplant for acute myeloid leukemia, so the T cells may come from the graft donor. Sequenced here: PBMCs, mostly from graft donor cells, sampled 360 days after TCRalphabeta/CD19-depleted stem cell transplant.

Here the CDR3 reads CSAKIRFTGELFF. The DNA of the CDR3 is TGCAGTGCTAAGATCCGGTTCACCGGGGAGCTGTTTTTT. The gene calls are TRBV20-1 and TRBJ2-2; no reliable D call. CDR3 length: 13 amino acids. Per germline, CDR1 DFQATT and CDR2 SNEGSKA (reference sequence). Trimming took 4 bases from V and 4 from J, leaving 10 bases between them.